This T cell receptor (beta chain) was captured by sequencing in a study of T cells after yellow fever vaccination. Study-wide context: Where fractions had low cell numbers, libraries were prepared from them with the SMART-Seq v4 Ultra Low Input RNA kit. Broader study findings: The CD4 compartment and the CD8 compartment contained a small share of clonotypes in common.

Germline lookup yields CDR1 MNHEY and CDR2 SVGAGI. CDR3 size: 17 residues. The ends were cut back, 0 bases at V and 3 bases at J, with 14 bases in the middle. TCRdb used MiXCR to reprocess the 5' RACE reads, holding one entry per CDR3 protein. The data show about 340,000 distinct CDR3 sequences, around 13% seen once. This clonotype showed up many times. Its antigen is not known. The sequence came from a man aged 18 to 29 who received the YFV17D yellow fever vaccine. The sample here was CD4+ T cells sorted from PBMCs, taken 15 days after the yellow fever booster vaccination. This chain uses TRBV6-5 with TRBJ2-2; weak D call: TRBD1 (6 bases). The CDR3 DNA reads TGTGCCAGCAGTTACTCCCCCAGGGGTGCGGACACCGGGGAGCTGTTTTTT. Amino acid sequence: CASSYSPRGADTGELFF.